This is a list of T cell receptor beta chains from one sample in a study of blood T cell repertoires in COVID-19. Using immunoSEQ multiplex PCR, the repertoire was profiled, and TCRdb retains in-frame clones only, with some absent. This sample has about 170,000 clones; 83% occur once, and the top ten carry approximately 2%. Sequenced sample: peripheral blood. The receptors were gathered from a woman older than 75 with acute or convalescent COVID-19. CDR3s include the opening cysteine and the closing phenylalanine or tryptophan. Each record gives: V gene, D gene, CDR3 length, J gene, clone size, CDR3 protein, CDR3 DNA. A D gene is named only where the DNA matches it firmly. Clone size is not always given. Where it is, it says once, few, many or a class for expanded clones.

v_call: TRBV6-6; d_call: TRBD2; cdr3_length: 15; j_call: TRBJ2-7; clone_size: .; cdr3_aa: CASSDLAGAFNEQYF; cdr3_nt: TGTGCCAGCAGTGACCTAGCGGGAGCGTTCAACGAGCAGTACTTC
v_call: TRBV7-9; d_call: .; cdr3_length: 14; j_call: TRBJ2-3; clone_size: .; cdr3_aa: CASSLPDITDTQYF; cdr3_nt: TGTGCCAGCAGCCTCCCGGACATAACAGATACGCAGTATTTT
v_call: TRBV9; d_call: TRBD1; cdr3_length: 17; j_call: TRBJ1-5; clone_size: once; cdr3_aa: CASSGGDRPTSNQPQHF; cdr3_nt: TGTGCCAGCAGCGGAGGGGACAGACCGACTAGCAATCAGCCCCAGCATTTT
v_call: TRBV2; d_call: TRBD1; cdr3_length: 15; j_call: TRBJ2-2; clone_size: .; cdr3_aa: CASSVRQGGAGELFF; cdr3_nt: TGTGCCAGCAGTGTGAGACAGGGGGGGGCCGGGGAGCTGTTTTTT
v_call: TRBV5-6; d_call: .; cdr3_length: 13; j_call: TRBJ1-2; clone_size: .; cdr3_aa: CASSGLTNYGYTF; cdr3_nt: TGTGCCAGCAGCGGCTTAACTAACTATGGCTACACCTTC
v_call: TRBV6-5; d_call: TRBD2; cdr3_length: 13; j_call: TRBJ2-3; clone_size: .; cdr3_aa: CASMIAGTDTQYF; cdr3_nt: TGTGCCAGCATGATAGCGGGTACAGATACGCAGTATTTT
v_call: TRBV7-2; d_call: .; cdr3_length: 14; j_call: TRBJ1-1; clone_size: .; cdr3_aa: CASSIQGGGTEAFF; cdr3_nt: TGTGCCAGCAGCATACAGGGAGGGGGCACTGAAGCTTTCTTT
v_call: TRBV6-2/TRBV6-3; d_call: .; cdr3_length: 13; j_call: TRBJ2-1; clone_size: .; cdr3_aa: CASSYRIDSEQFF; cdr3_nt: TGTGCCAGCAGTTATCGGATCGACTCTGAGCAGTTCTTC
v_call: TRBV10-1; d_call: .; cdr3_length: 13; j_call: TRBJ1-1; clone_size: .; cdr3_aa: CASSVGLYTEAFF; cdr3_nt: TGCGCCAGCAGTGTGGGCTTGTACACTGAAGCTTTCTTT
v_call: TRBV6-1; d_call: .; cdr3_length: 15; j_call: TRBJ2-1; clone_size: .; cdr3_aa: CASSEKLGSFIEQFF; cdr3_nt: TGTGCCAGCAGTGAAAAACTAGGATCTTTCATTGAGCAGTTCTTC
v_call: TRBV6-2/TRBV6-3; d_call: .; cdr3_length: 15; j_call: TRBJ1-1; clone_size: .; cdr3_aa: CASSYGVALSAEAFF; cdr3_nt: TGTGCCAGCAGTTACGGAGTCGCCCTTTCGGCTGAAGCTTTCTTT
v_call: TRBV15; d_call: TRBD1; cdr3_length: 18; j_call: TRBJ1-4; clone_size: .; cdr3_aa: CATSVDRGAFPGNEKLFF; cdr3_nt: TGTGCCACCAGCGTCGACAGGGGGGCCTTCCCGGGTAATGAAAAACTGTTTTTT
v_call: TRBV19; d_call: .; cdr3_length: 14; j_call: TRBJ1-6; clone_size: .; cdr3_aa: CASRSTGFGSPLHF; cdr3_nt: TGTGCCAGTAGAAGTACAGGGTTTGGTTCACCCCTCCACTTT
v_call: TRBV3-1/TRBV3-2; d_call: .; cdr3_length: 16; j_call: TRBJ1-2; clone_size: .; cdr3_aa: CASSQDGGRITYGYTF; cdr3_nt: TGTGCCAGCAGCCAAGATGGGGGCAGGATAACCTATGGCTACACCTTC
v_call: TRBV29-1; d_call: TRBD1; cdr3_length: 16; j_call: TRBJ1-3; clone_size: once; cdr3_aa: CSATQGPILSGNTIYF; cdr3_nt: TGCAGCGCTACACAGGGGCCGATACTCTCTGGAAACACCATATATTTT
v_call: TRBV19; d_call: TRBD1; cdr3_length: 13; j_call: TRBJ1-1; clone_size: .; cdr3_aa: CASSNRGDTEAFF; cdr3_nt: TGTGCCAGTAGCAACAGGGGCGACACTGAAGCTTTCTTT
v_call: TRBV7-2; d_call: TRBD2; cdr3_length: 14; j_call: TRBJ2-5; clone_size: .; cdr3_aa: CASSFSGGAETQYF; cdr3_nt: TGTGCCAGCAGCTTTAGCGGGGGGGCGGAGACCCAGTACTTC
v_call: TRBV25-1; d_call: .; cdr3_length: 18; j_call: TRBJ1-3; clone_size: .; cdr3_aa: CASSEAGTTLLSGNTIYF; cdr3_nt: TGTGCCAGCAGTGAAGCGGGCACCACTTTACTCTCTGGAAACACCATATATTTT
v_call: TRBV18; d_call: .; cdr3_length: 16; j_call: TRBJ2-4; clone_size: many; cdr3_aa: CASSPAGNLGKNIQYF; cdr3_nt: TGTGCCAGCTCACCAGCGGGGAACCTGGGCAAAAACATTCAGTACTTC
v_call: TRBV20-1; d_call: .; cdr3_length: 14; j_call: TRBJ1-5; clone_size: .; cdr3_aa: CSASFGQGYQPQHF; cdr3_nt: TGCAGTGCTAGTTTCGGGCAGGGATACCAGCCCCAGCATTTT
v_call: TRBV30; d_call: .; cdr3_length: 13; j_call: TRBJ1-3; clone_size: .; cdr3_aa: CAWTGLSGNTIYF; cdr3_nt: TGTGCCTGGACAGGACTCTCTGGAAACACCATATATTTT
v_call: TRBV27; d_call: TRBD1; cdr3_length: 14; j_call: TRBJ1-2; clone_size: .; cdr3_aa: CASSLSMTGLGYTF; cdr3_nt: TGTGCCAGCAGTTTATCGATGACAGGGCTTGGCTACACCTTC
v_call: TRBV10-1; d_call: .; cdr3_length: 13; j_call: TRBJ1-1; clone_size: once; cdr3_aa: CASKDSGNTEAFF; cdr3_nt: TGCGCCAGCAAGGACAGTGGGAACACTGAAGCTTTCTTT
v_call: TRBV6-6; d_call: .; cdr3_length: 14; j_call: TRBJ1-5; clone_size: once; cdr3_aa: CASSSGLSNQPQHF; cdr3_nt: TGTGCCAGCAGTTCCGGACTTAGCAATCAGCCCCAGCATTTT
v_call: TRBV3-1/TRBV3-2; d_call: TRBD2; cdr3_length: 14; j_call: TRBJ2-5; clone_size: .; cdr3_aa: CASSQVLARETQYF; cdr3_nt: TGTGCCAGCAGCCAAGTACTAGCGAGAGAGACCCAGTACTTC
v_call: TRBV24-1; d_call: TRBD1; cdr3_length: 19; j_call: TRBJ2-7; clone_size: .; cdr3_aa: CATSDLQGGRGPRGYEQYF; cdr3_nt: TGTGCCACCAGTGATTTGCAAGGGGGTAGGGGGCCTAGAGGCTACGAGCAGTACTTC
v_call: TRBV10-3; d_call: .; cdr3_length: 12; j_call: TRBJ1-1; clone_size: .; cdr3_aa: CAISARGPEAFF; cdr3_nt: TGTGCCATCAGTGCCCGTGGGCCTGAAGCTTTCTTT
v_call: TRBV2; d_call: .; cdr3_length: 17; j_call: TRBJ1-4; clone_size: .; cdr3_aa: CASSVPSEPATNEKLFF; cdr3_nt: TGTGCCAGCAGTGTCCCGAGTGAACCGGCAACTAATGAAAAACTGTTTTTT
v_call: TRBV7-3; d_call: .; cdr3_length: 16; j_call: TRBJ1-6; clone_size: .; cdr3_aa: CASSLLSRGYNSPLHF; cdr3_nt: TGTGCCAGCAGCTTATTATCCAGGGGCTATAATTCACCCCTCCACTTT
v_call: TRBV21-1; d_call: .; cdr3_length: 15; j_call: TRBJ2-5; clone_size: .; cdr3_aa: CASSKAPGQGPEWYF; cdr3_nt: TGTGCCAGCAGCAAAGCTCCGGGACAGGGACCCGAATGGTACTTC
v_call: TRBV29-1; d_call: TRBD1; cdr3_length: 15; j_call: TRBJ2-2; clone_size: .; cdr3_aa: CSVNLGQGVTGELFF; cdr3_nt: TGCAGCGTTAACTTGGGACAGGGAGTCACCGGGGAGCTGTTTTTT
v_call: TRBV2; d_call: .; cdr3_length: 12; j_call: TRBJ2-3; clone_size: .; cdr3_aa: CASSSTIPPKYF; cdr3_nt: TGTGCCAGCAGTTCGACTATTCCCCCGAAGTATTTT
v_call: TRBV23-1; d_call: .; cdr3_length: 20; j_call: TRBJ2-1; clone_size: .; cdr3_aa: CASSQPGDLAHIQGDNEQFF; cdr3_nt: TGCGCCAGCAGTCAGCCCGGGGACTTGGCGCATATCCAAGGCGACAATGAGCAGTTCTTC
v_call: TRBV30; d_call: .; cdr3_length: 11; j_call: TRBJ1-1; clone_size: .; cdr3_aa: CAWSGPTEAFF; cdr3_nt: TGTGCCTGGAGTGGGCCCACTGAAGCTTTCTTT
v_call: TRBV4-3; d_call: .; cdr3_length: 16; j_call: TRBJ2-2; clone_size: .; cdr3_aa: CASSQEVGIYTGELFF; cdr3_nt: TGCGCCAGCAGCCAAGAAGTCGGGATCTACACCGGGGAGCTGTTTTTT
v_call: TRBV11-2; d_call: .; cdr3_length: 13; j_call: TRBJ1-5; clone_size: many; cdr3_aa: CASSGGLNQPQHF; cdr3_nt: TGTGCCAGCTCGGGCGGACTCAATCAGCCCCAGCATTTT
v_call: TRBV5-1; d_call: .; cdr3_length: 15; j_call: TRBJ2-2; clone_size: .; cdr3_aa: CASSWTLANTGELFF; cdr3_nt: TGCGCCAGCAGCTGGACACTCGCTAACACCGGGGAGCTGTTTTTT
v_call: TRBV9; d_call: .; cdr3_length: 14; j_call: TRBJ1-4; clone_size: .; cdr3_aa: CASSVGLDHEKLFF; cdr3_nt: TGTGCCAGCAGCGTAGGTCTAGACCATGAAAAACTGTTTTTT
v_call: TRBV29-1; d_call: TRBD1; cdr3_length: 17; j_call: TRBJ1-2; clone_size: .; cdr3_aa: CSVRKPGQGTLGYGYTF; cdr3_nt: TGCAGCGTCCGAAAACCGGGACAGGGCACGCTTGGCTATGGCTACACCTTC
v_call: TRBV3-1/TRBV3-2; d_call: TRBD1; cdr3_length: 17; j_call: TRBJ1-5; clone_size: .; cdr3_aa: CASSQAPGTGGNQPQHF; cdr3_nt: TGTGCCAGCAGCCAAGCCCCCGGGACAGGGGGCAATCAGCCCCAGCATTTT
v_call: TRBV7-3; d_call: TRBD1; cdr3_length: 14; j_call: TRBJ2-7; clone_size: .; cdr3_aa: CASSRDRGPYEQYF; cdr3_nt: TGTGCCAGCAGCCGAGACAGGGGGCCCTACGAGCAGTACTTC
v_call: TRBV29-1; d_call: TRBD2; cdr3_length: 14; j_call: TRBJ2-1; clone_size: .; cdr3_aa: CSVETSDSYNEQFF; cdr3_nt: TGCAGCGTTGAGACTAGCGACTCCTACAATGAGCAGTTCTTC
v_call: TRBV4-3; d_call: TRBD1; cdr3_length: 15; j_call: TRBJ2-1; clone_size: .; cdr3_aa: CASSQSRDRGNEQFF; cdr3_nt: TGCGCCAGCAGCCAAAGCAGAGACAGGGGCAATGAGCAGTTCTTC
v_call: TRBV12-3/TRBV12-4; d_call: .; cdr3_length: 13; j_call: TRBJ2-3; clone_size: .; cdr3_aa: CASSASPENTQYF; cdr3_nt: TGTGCCAGCAGTGCTAGCCCGGAAAATACGCAGTATTTT
v_call: TRBV28; d_call: TRBD1; cdr3_length: 14; j_call: TRBJ2-4; clone_size: .; cdr3_aa: CASQNTGDKDIQYF; cdr3_nt: TGTGCCAGCCAGAATACAGGGGACAAGGACATTCAGTACTTC
v_call: TRBV2; d_call: TRBD2; cdr3_length: 15; j_call: TRBJ2-7; clone_size: .; cdr3_aa: CASSEVQGLASEQYF; cdr3_nt: TGTGCCAGCAGTGAAGTCCAGGGACTAGCCTCCGAGCAGTACTTC
v_call: TRBV3-1/TRBV3-2; d_call: .; cdr3_length: 11; j_call: TRBJ1-1; clone_size: .; cdr3_aa: CASSLQGEAFF; cdr3_nt: TGTGCCAGCAGTCTCCAGGGTGAAGCTTTCTTT
v_call: TRBV6-5; d_call: .; cdr3_length: 14; j_call: TRBJ1-5; clone_size: .; cdr3_aa: CASSYGQFDQPQHF; cdr3_nt: TGTGCCAGCAGTTACGGACAGTTTGATCAGCCCCAGCATTTT
v_call: TRBV14; d_call: TRBD1; cdr3_length: 15; j_call: TRBJ2-1; clone_size: .; cdr3_aa: CASSLGQAAYNEQFF; cdr3_nt: TGTGCCAGCAGCCTTGGACAGGCCGCCTACAATGAGCAGTTCTTC
v_call: TRBV25-1; d_call: TRBD1; cdr3_length: 14; j_call: TRBJ1-1; clone_size: .; cdr3_aa: CASSGRGLYTEAFF; cdr3_nt: TGTGCCAGCAGTGGCAGGGGGCTTTACACTGAAGCTTTCTTT
v_call: TRBV2; d_call: TRBD1; cdr3_length: 15; j_call: TRBJ1-6; clone_size: .; cdr3_aa: CASRAGTGFDSPLHF; cdr3_nt: TGTGCCAGCAGAGCGGGGACAGGTTTTGATTCACCCCTCCACTTT
v_call: TRBV28; d_call: .; cdr3_length: 12; j_call: TRBJ1-2; clone_size: .; cdr3_aa: CASSLEQGGYTF; cdr3_nt: TGTGCCAGCAGTCTAGAACAGGGTGGCTACACCTTC